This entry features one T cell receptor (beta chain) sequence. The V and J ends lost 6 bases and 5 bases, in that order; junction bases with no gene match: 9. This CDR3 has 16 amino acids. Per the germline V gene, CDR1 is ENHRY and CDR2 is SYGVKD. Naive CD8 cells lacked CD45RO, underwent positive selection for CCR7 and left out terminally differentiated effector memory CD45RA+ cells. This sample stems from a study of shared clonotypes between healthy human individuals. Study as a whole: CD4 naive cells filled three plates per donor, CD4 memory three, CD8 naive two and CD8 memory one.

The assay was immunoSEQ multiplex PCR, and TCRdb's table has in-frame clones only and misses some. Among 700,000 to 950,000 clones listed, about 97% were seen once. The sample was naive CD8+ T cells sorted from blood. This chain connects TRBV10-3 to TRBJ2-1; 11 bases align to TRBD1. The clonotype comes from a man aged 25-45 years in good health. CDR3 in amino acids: CAIRGDRGSKDNEQFF. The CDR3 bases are TGTGCCATCAGGGGGGACAGGGGGAGCAAGGACAATGAGCAGTTCTTC.